Listed below are T cell receptor beta chains from one sample, sequenced in a study of T-cell memory formation after mild COVID-19. TCRdb reanalysed the 5' RACE reads using MiXCR and keeps one entry per CDR3 protein. This table has around 310,000 distinct CDR3 sequences, roughly 15% appearing once. The sequenced sample was PBMCs or a T cell subset sorted from them (not recorded which). These receptors all stem from a man between 18 and 29 years old who had mild COVID-19 (a few samples of this study predate the infection). Cell type and time point are not known. Each CDR3 is given with its conserved first and last residue. Fields, in order: D gene, V gene, clone size, J gene, CDR3 protein, CDR3 DNA. D genes are given only for firm matches. A clone size is listed for some rows: how often the clone was seen (once, few, many), or a class if it is expanded.

d_gene: NA
v_gene: TRBV6-5
abundance: NA
j_gene: TRBJ2-1
CDR3aa: CASGRDGVNEQFF
CDR3nt: TGTGCCAGCGGCCGGGATGGGGTCAATGAGCAGTTCTTC

d_gene: NA
v_gene: TRBV6-6
abundance: few
j_gene: TRBJ1-2
CDR3aa: CASSNIRGLGYTF
CDR3nt: TGTGCCAGCAGCAACATTCGGGGGCTTGGCTACACCTTC

d_gene: NA
v_gene: TRBV20-1
abundance: NA
j_gene: TRBJ1-4
CDR3aa: CSAGDVTNEKLFF
CDR3nt: TGCAGTGCAGGGGACGTCACTAATGAAAAACTGTTTTTT

d_gene: NA
v_gene: TRBV10-3
abundance: NA
j_gene: TRBJ2-6
CDR3aa: CAGQGGPGANVLTF
CDR3nt: TGTGCCGGCCAAGGGGGACCTGGGGCCAACGTCCTGACTTTC

d_gene: NA
v_gene: TRBV3-1
abundance: NA
j_gene: TRBJ2-1
CDR3aa: CASGGDSSFPEQFF
CDR3nt: TGTGCCAGCGGGGGGGACAGTAGCTTTCCTGAGCAGTTCTTC

d_gene: NA
v_gene: TRBV20-1
abundance: few
j_gene: TRBJ2-7
CDR3aa: CSARRTATYEQYF
CDR3nt: TGCAGTGCCCGCCGGACTGCTACCTACGAGCAGTACTTC

d_gene: TRBD2
v_gene: TRBV12-3/TRBV12-4
abundance: many
j_gene: TRBJ2-1
CDR3aa: CASSLGPRGGPNEQFF
CDR3nt: TGTGCCAGCAGTTTAGGCCCCCGCGGGGGGCCGAATGAGCAGTTCTTC

d_gene: NA
v_gene: TRBV4-1
abundance: NA
j_gene: TRBJ2-3
CDR3aa: CASSQSQQVPDTQYF
CDR3nt: TGCGCCAGCAGCCAGTCGCAACAGGTCCCAGATACGCAGTATTTT

d_gene: NA
v_gene: TRBV20-1
abundance: NA
j_gene: TRBJ2-1
CDR3aa: CSAPSLNEQFF
CDR3nt: TGCAGTGCTCCGAGCCTCAATGAGCAGTTCTTC

d_gene: NA
v_gene: TRBV15
abundance: NA
j_gene: TRBJ1-2
CDR3aa: CATSRPRGVQEYGYTF
CDR3nt: TGTGCCACCAGCAGACCAAGGGGGGTTCAGGAGTATGGCTACACCTTC

d_gene: NA
v_gene: TRBV2
abundance: NA
j_gene: TRBJ1-3
CDR3aa: CASSRATLGNTIYF
CDR3nt: TGTGCCAGCTCCCGAGCGACTCTGGGAAACACCATATATTTT

d_gene: NA
v_gene: TRBV7-2
abundance: NA
j_gene: TRBJ1-5
CDR3aa: CASSKTVSNQPQHF
CDR3nt: TGTGCCAGCAGCAAGACAGTTAGCAATCAGCCCCAGCATTTT

d_gene: TRBD2
v_gene: TRBV7-8
abundance: many
j_gene: TRBJ2-3
CDR3aa: CASSRLAGTLSTDTQYF
CDR3nt: TGTGCCAGCAGTCGACTAGCGGGGACCCTTAGCACAGATACGCAGTATTTT

d_gene: TRBD2
v_gene: TRBV7-2
abundance: few
j_gene: TRBJ2-3
CDR3aa: CASSSGLAEDTQYF
CDR3nt: TGTGCCAGCAGCTCCGGACTAGCGGAGGATACGCAGTATTTT

d_gene: NA
v_gene: TRBV6-5
abundance: few
j_gene: TRBJ1-1
CDR3aa: CASSYSGRANTEAFF
CDR3nt: TGTGCCAGCAGTTACTCCGGCAGGGCGAACACTGAAGCTTTCTTT

d_gene: NA
v_gene: TRBV28
abundance: NA
j_gene: TRBJ2-2
CDR3aa: CASKSGDTGELFF
CDR3nt: TGTGCCAGCAAGTCAGGGGACACCGGGGAGCTGTTTTTT

d_gene: NA
v_gene: TRBV29-1
abundance: NA
j_gene: TRBJ2-3
CDR3aa: CSASFSTDTQYF
CDR3nt: TGCAGCGCCTCTTTCAGCACAGATACGCAGTATTTT

d_gene: NA
v_gene: TRBV20-1
abundance: few
j_gene: TRBJ1-5
CDR3aa: CSATTDSNQPQHF
CDR3nt: TGCAGTGCTACAACAGATAGCAATCAGCCCCAGCATTTT